The 13 T cell receptor beta chains given below trace back to one sample, sequenced in a study of control samples from healthy donors and cancer patients. Produced via immunoSEQ multiplex PCR; TCRdb's table is partial and in-frame only. This sample has some 250,000 clones, with about four fifths found just once. The sample taken for sequencing was PBMCs. The source of these receptors is a woman aged 55 to 70 with lung cancer.

The CDR3 sequence: CASLGGQSYEQYF. CDR3 bases: TGTGCCAGTTTGGGAGGACAGTCCTACGAGCAGTACTTC. The rearrangement joins TRBV12-3 or TRBV12-4 to TRBJ2-7; TRBD1 or TRBD2 may be the D gene (6 bases each). The CDR3 has 13 residues. V dropped 9 bases and J dropped 1 base, with 13 bases sitting between them.

This clone has a single count. V gene TRBV5-6 combines with J gene TRBJ2-5; TRBD2 agrees at 7 bases. From germline, CDR1 is SGHDT and CDR2 YYEEEE. This CDR3 contains 15 residues. J gave up 5 bases and V 1 base, and 8 bases lay outside the gene matches. As DNA, the CDR3 is TGTGCCAGCAGCTTGTTCCGGACTAGGGGTGAGACCCAGTACTTC. Protein: CASSLFRTRGETQYF.

The CDR3 sequence is CASSQGDRSIYNSPLHF. DNA of the CDR3: TGTGCCAGCAGCCAAGGGGACAGGTCCATTTATAATTCACCCCTCCACTTT. The V and J genes are TRBV3-1 (or the pseudogene TRBV3-2) and TRBJ1-6; 8 bases fit TRBD1. Germline V gene lookup returns CDR1 LGHDT and CDR2 YNNKEL (reference sequence). CDR3 length equals 17 residues. The V and J ends lost 1 base and 4 bases, in that order; junction bases with no gene match: 6.

The chain links TRBV28 to TRBJ2-2; 7 nucleotides match TRBD1. The CDR3 totals 13 residues. The ends lost 8 bases at V and 6 bases at J; junction bases unmatched: 6. The germline V gene has CDR1 MDHEN and CDR2 SYDVKM. The CDR3 reads CASRQGGSGELFF. CDR3 in DNA: TGTGCCAGCCGACAGGGTGGCTCCGGGGAGCTGTTTTTT.

This clone was picked up one time. This chain links TRBV30 with TRBJ2-7; TRBD2 is a possible D gene (5 bases). CDR3 length equals 13 residues. Germline assignment: CDR1 GTSNPN and CDR2 SVGIG (reference sequence). The germline V and J ends were trimmed by 2 bases and 3 bases, with 11 bases remaining between them. The CDR3 DNA reads TGTGCCTGGAGTAGCGGAGGACTCTACGAGCAGTACTTC. Its translation: CAWSSGGLYEQYF.

V usage is TRBV11-2 and J usage is TRBJ2-3; TRBD2 aligns across 14 bases. CDR1 is SGHAT and CDR2 is FQNNGV in the germline V gene. CDR3 length equals 18 residues. After removal of 3 bases from V and 3 bases from J, the junction contained 8 bases not matched to a gene. The CDR3 DNA reads as TGTGCCAGCAGCTTCGGGGGGACTAGCGGGAGTAGAACAGATACGCAGTATTTT. It translates to CASSFGGTSGSRTDTQYF. Together with reference TRBV11-2 and TRBJ2-3, the CDR3 gives the full variable domain: EAGVAQSPRYKIIEKRQSVAFWCNPISGHATLYWYQQILGQGPKLLIQFQNNGVVDDSQLPKDRFSAERLKGVDSTLKIQPAKLEDSAVYLCASSFGGTSGSRTDTQYFGPGTRLTVL.

The rearrangement uses TRBV15 and TRBJ2-2; the D gene is possibly TRBD1 (5 bases). The CDR3 runs to 16 residues. Germline V CDR1 and CDR2: LNHNV, YYDKDF (reference sequence). The V and J ends lost 0 bases and 2 bases respectively, with 10 bases between them. As DNA, the CDR3 is TGTGCCACCAGCAGAGATGTAGGGGCCAACACCGGGGAGCTGTTTTTT. Translated: CATSRDVGANTGELFF.

The rearrangement uses TRBV30 and TRBJ2-1; D is undetermined. V was cut by 5 bases and J by 8 bases, with 13 bases left in between. Germline V gives CDR1 GTSNPN, CDR2 SVGIG (reference sequence). The CDR3 is 12 amino acids. Here the CDR3 reads CAWGPRSDEQFF. The CDR3 region has the DNA TGTGCCTGGGGGCCCAGAAGCGATGAGCAGTTCTTC.

This clone was recorded once. V usage is TRBV5-6 and J usage is TRBJ2-5; no definite D call. Trimming pared 2 bases from V and 3 bases from J, leaving 2 bases between. Germline V lookup: CDR1 SGHDT, CDR2 YYEEEE. This CDR3 region has 11 residues. Here the CDR3 reads CASSLEETQYF. CDR3 DNA: TGTGCCAGCAGCTTAGAAGAGACCCAGTACTTC. Together with reference TRBV5-6 and TRBJ2-5, the CDR3 gives the full variable domain: DAGVTQSPTHLIKTRGQQVTLRCSPKSGHDTVSWYQQALGQGPQFIFQYYEEEERQRGNFPDRFSGHQFPNYSSELNVNALLLGDSALYLCASSLEETQYFGPGTRLLVL.

The chain carries TRBV6-1 and TRBJ2-4, with a tentative D call TRBD1 (5 bases). With 3 bases removed from V and 8 bases from J, the gap between germline ends came to 11 bases. There are 13 residues in the CDR3. Germline CDR1 reads MNHNS; CDR2 reads SASEGT. The CDR3 DNA is TGTGCCAGCAGTGATAAACAAGGGGACATTCAGTACTTC. This translates into CASSDKQGDIQYF.

The chain has TRBV7-8 and TRBJ1-5; D is perhaps TRBD1 (6 bases). Trimming pared 4 bases from V and 6 bases from J, leaving 13 bases between. The CDR3 is made up of 14 amino acids. CDR1 and CDR2 (germline): SGHVS, FQNEAQ. The CDR3 DNA is TGTGCCAGCAGCTGGCAGGGGATGAGTCAGCCCCAGCATTTT. Its translation is CASSWQGMSQPQHF.

There are a few counts of this clone. The chain has TRBV5-8 and TRBJ2-5, with 7 bases aligning to TRBD2. The V gene's germline CDR1 is SGHTS and CDR2 YDEGEE. The CDR3 is made up of 16 amino acids. Trimming at V came to 1 base and at J to 2 bases, leaving 8 bases not matched to a gene. The CDR3 DNA is TGTGCCAGCAGCTTGCTGATCGGGCGGGAGCAAGAGACCCAGTACTTC. Its protein is CASSLLIGREQETQYF.

The chain combines TRBV14 with TRBJ1-5, with D possibly matching TRBD1 (6 bases). V lost 9 bases, J lost 3 bases, and 9 bases lay in between. The CDR3 sequence is 12 residues long. Germline CDR1 reads SGHDN; CDR2 reads FVKESK. The CDR3 nucleotides are TGTGCCAGACAGGGTCTCAATCAGCCCCAGCATTTT. It is translated as CARQGLNQPQHF.